This T cell receptor beta chain emerged from a study of blood T cell repertoires in COVID-19. Overall study: T cells, B-cell-depleted T cells, or PBMCs provided the cDNA or gDNA that served as material.

How the authors handled the data: By means of reference gene primer amplification, nucleated cell counts were estimated. Clones were sequenced by immunoSEQ multiplex PCR, and TCRdb holds only the in-frame ones, with some missing. The V and J calls and clone size come from that table; D and trimming were worked out from the DNA. The sample records about 260,000 clones, about 90% being singletons. Enrolled during active infection, Seattle patients were then followed longitudinally. CDR1 MNHNS and CDR2 SASEGT come from the germline V gene. V lost 0 bases to trimming and J lost 1 base; unmatched junction nucleotides: 6. The CDR3 has 17 residues.

The specimen sequenced was peripheral blood. The V gene is TRBV6-1, the J gene TRBJ2-3; 8 nucleotides align to TRBD2. The sequence came from a woman in her seventies with COVID-19, enrolled during active disease. Here the CDR3 reads CASSEAASGGGTDTQYF. The DNA of the CDR3 is TGTGCCAGCAGTGAAGCGGCGAGCGGGGGCGGCACAGATACGCAGTATTTT.